This TCR beta chain was found in a study of blood T cell repertoires in COVID-19. Study in general: Acute-phase and convalescent COVID-19 samples originated in the United States, Italy and Spain. PBMCs, B-cell-depleted T cells, or T cells were the source of the cDNA or gDNA that made up the material.

The ends lost 0 bases at V and 5 bases at J; junction bases unmatched: 4. This CDR3 comprises 15 residues. CDR1 and CDR2 from the germline V gene are MNHEY and SMNVEV (reference sequence). Assay used: immunoSEQ multiplex PCR; TCRdb lists only in-frame clones, some missing. The table lists 68,000 or so clones, around 79% of them singletons. The clonotype comes from a human donor in a cohort sampled during active COVID-19. Sequencing was done on a sample of peripheral blood. This chain joins TRBV27 and TRBJ2-5; 9 positions agree with TRBD1. The CDR3 region is CASSLSGTGKETQYF. DNA for the CDR3: TGTGCCAGCAGTTTATCAGGGACAGGGAAGGAGACCCAGTACTTC.